These T cell receptor beta chains were read from a single sample in a study of shared T cell receptors in the human thymus. Sequencing was performed with immunoSEQ multiplex PCR; in TCRdb, only in-frame clones are kept and a portion is missing. The table includes some 400,000 clones, approximately 95% detected once. The sample consisted of thymocytes. Receptors were obtained from a human donor. Both conserved end residues are part of each CDR3. The D gene is left open where the match is weak. Expanded clones get a size class; other rows say once, few or many, or leave the size out.

-	-	TRBV5-6	TRBJ2-7	CASSLAQGPHYEQYF	TGTGCCAGCAGCTTGGCCCAGGGGCCCCACTACGAGCAGTACTTC
-	TRBD1	TRBV27	TRBJ2-7	CASRRESGQEGRAGEQYF	TGTGCCAGCAGACGAGAATCGGGACAGGAGGGCCGTGCGGGCGAGCAGTACTTC
-	-	TRBV6-1	TRBJ2-7	CASSERDNYEQYF	TGTGCCAGCAGTGAACGGGACAACTACGAGCAGTACTTC
-	-	TRBV7-6	TRBJ1-6	CASRRGSPNSPLHF	TGTGCCAGTAGGAGGGGGTCTCCTAATTCACCCCTCCACTTT
once	-	TRBV27	TRBJ2-7	CASIQRHGRSYEQYF	TGTGCCAGCATCCAGCGACATGGGAGAAGCTACGAGCAGTACTTC
-	-	TRBV11-2	TRBJ2-5	CASNGELPGASTETQYF	TGTGCCAGCAACGGAGAATTGCCGGGAGCTTCCACAGAGACCCAGTACTTC
-	-	TRBV14	TRBJ1-4	CASSQDPKGGRLTNEKLFF	TGTGCCAGCAGCCAAGATCCAAAGGGGGGCAGGTTAACTAATGAAAAACTGTTTTTT
few	TRBD2	TRBV30	TRBJ2-5	CAWEGTRGRAGETQYF	TGTGCCTGGGAGGGGACTCGCGGGAGGGCCGGGGAGACCCAGTACTTC
-	-	TRBV19	TRBJ1-5	CASAWGNQPQHF	TGTGCCAGTGCCTGGGGGAATCAGCCCCAGCATTTT
-	-	TRBV28	TRBJ2-7	CASSLGPPYEQYF	TGTGCCAGCAGTTTGGGGCCCCCCTACGAGCAGTACTTC